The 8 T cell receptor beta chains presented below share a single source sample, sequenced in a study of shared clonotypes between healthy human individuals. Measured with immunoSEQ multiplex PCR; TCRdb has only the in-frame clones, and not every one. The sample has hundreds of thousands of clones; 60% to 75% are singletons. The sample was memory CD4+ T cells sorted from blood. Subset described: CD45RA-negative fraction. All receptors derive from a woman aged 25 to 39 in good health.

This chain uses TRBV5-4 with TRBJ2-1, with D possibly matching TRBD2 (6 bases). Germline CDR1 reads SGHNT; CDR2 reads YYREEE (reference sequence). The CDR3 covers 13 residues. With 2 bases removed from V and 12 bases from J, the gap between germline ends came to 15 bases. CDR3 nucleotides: TGTGCCAGCAGCTTATTTCCGGAGCGGGTGCAGTTCTTC. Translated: CASSLFPERVQFF.

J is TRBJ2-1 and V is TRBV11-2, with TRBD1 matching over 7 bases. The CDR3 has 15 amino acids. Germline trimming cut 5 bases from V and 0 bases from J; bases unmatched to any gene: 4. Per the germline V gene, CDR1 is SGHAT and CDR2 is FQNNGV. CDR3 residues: CASSTGAVSYNEQFF. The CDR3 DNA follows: TGTGCCAGCAGCACAGGGGCGGTCTCCTACAATGAGCAGTTCTTC.

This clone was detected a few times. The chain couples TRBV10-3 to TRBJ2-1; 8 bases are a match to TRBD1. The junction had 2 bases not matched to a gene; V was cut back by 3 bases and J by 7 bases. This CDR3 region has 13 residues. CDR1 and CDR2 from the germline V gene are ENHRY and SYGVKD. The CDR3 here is CAISDRDRNEQFF. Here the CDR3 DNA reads TGTGCCATCAGTGACCGGGACAGGAATGAGCAGTTCTTC.

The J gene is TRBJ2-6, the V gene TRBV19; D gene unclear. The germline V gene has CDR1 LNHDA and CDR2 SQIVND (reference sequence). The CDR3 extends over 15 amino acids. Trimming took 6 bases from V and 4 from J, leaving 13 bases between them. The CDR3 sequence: CASRNLGAGANVLTF. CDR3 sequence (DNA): TGTGCCAGTAGAAATCTGGGTGCCGGGGCCAACGTCCTGACTTTC.

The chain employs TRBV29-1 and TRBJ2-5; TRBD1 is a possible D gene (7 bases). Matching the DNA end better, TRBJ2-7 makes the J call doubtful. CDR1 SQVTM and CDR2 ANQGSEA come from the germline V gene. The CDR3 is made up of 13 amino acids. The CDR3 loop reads CSVGGRGADEQYF. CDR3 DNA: TGCAGCGTTGGAGGCAGGGGGGCCGACGAGCAGTACTTC.

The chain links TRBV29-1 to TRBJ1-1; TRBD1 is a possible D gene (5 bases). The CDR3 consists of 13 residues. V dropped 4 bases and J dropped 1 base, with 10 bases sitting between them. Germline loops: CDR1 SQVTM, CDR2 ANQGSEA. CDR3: CSVVGLGNTEAFF. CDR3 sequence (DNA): TGCAGCGTTGTGGGGCTGGGGAACACTGAAGCTTTCTTT.

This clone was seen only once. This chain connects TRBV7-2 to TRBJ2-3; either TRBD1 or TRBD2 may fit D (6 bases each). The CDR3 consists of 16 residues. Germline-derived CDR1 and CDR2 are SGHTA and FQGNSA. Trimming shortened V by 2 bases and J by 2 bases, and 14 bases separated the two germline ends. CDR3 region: CASSLYGGPFTDTQYF. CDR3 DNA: TGTGCCAGCAGCTTATATGGGGGGCCTTTCACAGATACGCAGTATTTT.

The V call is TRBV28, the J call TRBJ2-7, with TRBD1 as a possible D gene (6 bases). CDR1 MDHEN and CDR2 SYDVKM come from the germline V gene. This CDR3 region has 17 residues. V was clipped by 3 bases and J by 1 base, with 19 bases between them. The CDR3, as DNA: TGTGCCAGCAGTTTCGGCACCGGGTGGACAGCGTCCTACGAGCAGTACTTC. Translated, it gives CASSFGTGWTASYEQYF. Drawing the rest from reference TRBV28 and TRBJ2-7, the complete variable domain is DVKVTQSSRYLVKRTGEKVFLECVQDMDHENMFWYRQDPGLGLRLIYFSYDVKMKEKGDIPEGYSVSREKKERFSLILESASTNQTSMYLCASSFGTGWTASYEQYFGPGTRLTVT.